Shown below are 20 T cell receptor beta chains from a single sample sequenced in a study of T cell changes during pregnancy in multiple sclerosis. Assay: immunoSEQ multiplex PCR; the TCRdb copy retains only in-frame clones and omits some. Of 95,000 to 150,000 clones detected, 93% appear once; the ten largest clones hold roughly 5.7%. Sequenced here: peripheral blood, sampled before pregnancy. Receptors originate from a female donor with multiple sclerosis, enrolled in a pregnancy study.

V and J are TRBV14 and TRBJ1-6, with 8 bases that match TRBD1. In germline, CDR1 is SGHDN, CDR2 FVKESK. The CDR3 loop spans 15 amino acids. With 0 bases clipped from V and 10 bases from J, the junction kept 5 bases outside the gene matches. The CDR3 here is CASSQDPGQVSPLHF. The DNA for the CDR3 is TGTGCCAGCAGCCAAGATCCGGGACAGGTCTCACCCCTCCACTTT.

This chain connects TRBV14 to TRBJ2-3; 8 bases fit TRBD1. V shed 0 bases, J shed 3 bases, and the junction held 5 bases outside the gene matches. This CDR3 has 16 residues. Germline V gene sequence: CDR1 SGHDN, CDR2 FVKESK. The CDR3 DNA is TGTGCCAGCAGCCAAGATTGGACAGGGAGGACAGATACGCAGTATTTT. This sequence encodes CASSQDWTGRTDTQYF.

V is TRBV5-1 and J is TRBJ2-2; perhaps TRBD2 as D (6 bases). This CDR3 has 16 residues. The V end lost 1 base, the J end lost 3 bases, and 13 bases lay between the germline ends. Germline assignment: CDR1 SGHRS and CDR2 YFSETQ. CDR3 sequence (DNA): TGCGCCAGCAGCTTGAGGGAGGTCTTGGACACCGGGGAGCTGTTTTTT. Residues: CASSLREVLDTGELFF.

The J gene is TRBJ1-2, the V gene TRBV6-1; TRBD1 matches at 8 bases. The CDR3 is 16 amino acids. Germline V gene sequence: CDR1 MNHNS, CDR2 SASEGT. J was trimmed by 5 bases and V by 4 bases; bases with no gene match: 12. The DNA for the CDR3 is TGTGCCAGCAGTGGGATTTCCGGGACAGGAGGATATGGCTACACCTTC. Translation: CASSGISGTGGYGYTF.

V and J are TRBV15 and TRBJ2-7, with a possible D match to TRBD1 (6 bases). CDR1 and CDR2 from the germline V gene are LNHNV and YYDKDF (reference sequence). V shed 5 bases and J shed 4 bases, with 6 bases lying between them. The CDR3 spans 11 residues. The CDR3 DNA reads TGTGCCACCAGCCAGGGGTACGAGCAGTACTTC. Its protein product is CATSQGYEQYF. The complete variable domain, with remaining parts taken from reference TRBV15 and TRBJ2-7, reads DAMVIQNPRYQVTQFGKPVTLSCSQTLNHNVMYWYQQKSSQAPKLLFHYYDKDFNNEADTPDNFQSRRPNTSFCFLDIRSPGLGDTAMYLCATSQGYEQYFGPGTRLTVT.

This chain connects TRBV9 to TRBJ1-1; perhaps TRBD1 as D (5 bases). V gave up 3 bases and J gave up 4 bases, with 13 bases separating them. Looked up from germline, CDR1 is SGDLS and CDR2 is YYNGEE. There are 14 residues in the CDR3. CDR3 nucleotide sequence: TGTGCCAGCAGCGCCCAGGGTAGCAGCACTGAAGCTTTCTTT. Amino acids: CASSAQGSSTEAFF.

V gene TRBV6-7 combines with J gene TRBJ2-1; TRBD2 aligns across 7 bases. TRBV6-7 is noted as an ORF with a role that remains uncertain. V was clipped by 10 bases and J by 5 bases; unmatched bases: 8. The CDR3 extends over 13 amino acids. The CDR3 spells CAKPPGLDNEQFF. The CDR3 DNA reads TGTGCCAAACCACCCGGACTAGACAATGAGCAGTTCTTC.

The CDR3 coding sequence is TGTGCCAGCAGCTCCCCGGGACAGAAACATGGCTACACCTTC. Encoded protein: CASSSPGQKHGYTF. V is TRBV11-2 and J is TRBJ1-2; 7 nucleotides line up with TRBD1. This CDR3 region has 14 residues. After removal of 4 bases from V and 6 bases from J, the junction contained 8 bases not matched to a gene. Germline V gene lookup returns CDR1 SGHAT and CDR2 FQNNGV.

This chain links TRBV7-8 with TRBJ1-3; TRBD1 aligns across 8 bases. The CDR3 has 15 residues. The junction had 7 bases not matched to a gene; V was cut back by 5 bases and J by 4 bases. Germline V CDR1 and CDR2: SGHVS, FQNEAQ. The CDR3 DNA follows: TGTGCCAGCAGCCAGGGACAGGCCAGGGGAAACACCATATATTTT. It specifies CASSQGQARGNTIYF.

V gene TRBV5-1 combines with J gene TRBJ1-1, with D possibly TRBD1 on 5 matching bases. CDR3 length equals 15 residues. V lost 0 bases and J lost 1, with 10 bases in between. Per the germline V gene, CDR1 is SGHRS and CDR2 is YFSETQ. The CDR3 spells CASSLAPGGNTEAFF. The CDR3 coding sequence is TGCGCCAGCAGCTTGGCCCCGGGGGGGAACACTGAAGCTTTCTTT.

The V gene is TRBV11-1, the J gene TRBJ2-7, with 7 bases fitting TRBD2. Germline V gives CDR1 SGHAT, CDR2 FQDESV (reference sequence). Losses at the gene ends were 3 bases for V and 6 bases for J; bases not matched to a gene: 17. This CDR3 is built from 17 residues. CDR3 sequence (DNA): TGTGCCAGCAGCTTCGGATCGAGGGTGCGGGAGCGGGGCGAGCAGTACTTC. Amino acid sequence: CASSFGSRVRERGEQYF.

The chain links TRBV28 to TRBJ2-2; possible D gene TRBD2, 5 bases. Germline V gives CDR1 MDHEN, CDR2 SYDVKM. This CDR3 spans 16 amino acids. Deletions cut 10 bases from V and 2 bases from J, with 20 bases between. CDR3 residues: CATSSLAGLNTGELFF. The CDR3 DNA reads TGTGCCACCTCCAGTCTGGCGGGTCTTAACACCGGGGAGCTGTTTTTT.

CDR3 nucleotides: TGTGCCAGTAGTATTAAAGGGGCTCAACGAGGCTACACCTTC. This gives the protein CASSIKGAQRGYTF. The chain couples TRBV19 to TRBJ1-2; maybe TRBD1 (5 bases). The CDR3 consists of 14 residues. V lost 3 bases, J lost 8 bases, and 16 bases lay in between. The germline V gene encodes CDR1 LNHDA and CDR2 SQIVND (reference sequence).

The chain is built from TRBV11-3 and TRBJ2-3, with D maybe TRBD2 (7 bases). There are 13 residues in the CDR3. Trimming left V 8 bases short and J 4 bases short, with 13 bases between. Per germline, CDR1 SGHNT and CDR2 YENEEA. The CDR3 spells CASSRGAPDTQYF. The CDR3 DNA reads TGTGCCAGCTCCCGGGGGGCCCCAGATACGCAGTATTTT.

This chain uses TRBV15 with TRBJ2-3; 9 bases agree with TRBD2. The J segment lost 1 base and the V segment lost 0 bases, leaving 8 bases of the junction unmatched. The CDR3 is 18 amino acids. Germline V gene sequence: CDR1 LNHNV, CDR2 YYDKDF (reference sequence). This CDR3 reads CATSRDPSGADRTDTQYF. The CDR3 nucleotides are TGTGCCACCAGCAGAGATCCTAGCGGGGCTGATCGCACAGATACGCAGTATTTT.

This CDR3 is CASKGAVGNEQFF. The DNA for the CDR3 is TGTGCCAGCAAAGGGGCCGTGGGCAATGAGCAGTTCTTC. The rearrangement uses TRBV27 and TRBJ2-1; TRBD1 might be the D (5 bases). Looked up from germline, CDR1 is MNHEY and CDR2 is SMNVEV (reference sequence). V was clipped by 7 bases and J by 6 bases, with 13 bases between them. The CDR3 loop spans 13 amino acids.

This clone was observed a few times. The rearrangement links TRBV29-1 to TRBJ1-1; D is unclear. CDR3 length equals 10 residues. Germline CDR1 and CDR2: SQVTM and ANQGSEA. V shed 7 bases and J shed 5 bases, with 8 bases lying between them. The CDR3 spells CSGLNTEAFF. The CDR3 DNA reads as TGCAGCGGTCTTAATACTGAAGCTTTCTTT.

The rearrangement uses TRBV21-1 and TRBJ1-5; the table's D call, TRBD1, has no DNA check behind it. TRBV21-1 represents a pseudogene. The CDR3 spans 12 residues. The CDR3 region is CARSGVGQPQHF. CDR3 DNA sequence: TGTGCCAGATCAGGGGTGGGTCAGCCCCAGCATTTT.

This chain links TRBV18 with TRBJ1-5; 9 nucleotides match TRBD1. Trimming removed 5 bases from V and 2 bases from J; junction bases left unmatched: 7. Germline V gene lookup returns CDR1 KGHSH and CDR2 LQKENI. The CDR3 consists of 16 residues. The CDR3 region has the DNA TGTGCCAGCTCATTAACCCGACAGGGGGGCAATCAGCCCCAGCATTTT. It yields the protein CASSLTRQGGNQPQHF.

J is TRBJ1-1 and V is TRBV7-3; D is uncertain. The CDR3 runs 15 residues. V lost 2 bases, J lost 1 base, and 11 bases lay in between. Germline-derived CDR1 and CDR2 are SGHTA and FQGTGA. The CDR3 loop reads CASSLAPEANTEAFF. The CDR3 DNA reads TGTGCCAGCAGCTTAGCCCCGGAGGCGAACACTGAAGCTTTCTTT.